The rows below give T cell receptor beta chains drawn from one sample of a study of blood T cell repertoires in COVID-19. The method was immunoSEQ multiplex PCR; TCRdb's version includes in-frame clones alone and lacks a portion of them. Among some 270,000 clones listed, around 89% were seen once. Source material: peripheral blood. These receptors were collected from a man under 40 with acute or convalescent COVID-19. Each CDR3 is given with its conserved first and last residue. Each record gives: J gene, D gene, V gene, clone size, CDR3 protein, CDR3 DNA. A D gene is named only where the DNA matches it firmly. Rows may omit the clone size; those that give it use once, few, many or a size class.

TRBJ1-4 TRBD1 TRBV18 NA CASSPSVAGGLLSSNEKLFF TGTGCCAGCTCACCATCCGTGGCAGGGGGCTTACTTTCTAGTAATGAAAAACTGTTTTTT
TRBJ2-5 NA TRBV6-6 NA CASSKGNYRGTTSFGETQYF TGTGCCAGCAGCAAGGGGAATTACAGGGGGACTACGTCCTTTGGGGAGACCCAGTACTTC
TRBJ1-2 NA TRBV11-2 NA CASSLESAARGNYGYTF TGTGCCAGCAGCTTAGAATCCGCCGCCCGAGGAAACTATGGCTACACCTTC
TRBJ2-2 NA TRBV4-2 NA CASSQVSVIGASTGELFF TGTGCCAGCAGCCAAGTCTCAGTGATTGGGGCCAGCACCGGGGAGCTGTTTTTT
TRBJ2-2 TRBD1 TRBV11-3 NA CASSRPGTGAGELFF TGTGCCAGCAGCCGTCCCGGGACAGGGGCCGGGGAGCTGTTTTTT
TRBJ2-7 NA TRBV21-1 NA CASSKAPLGQSRFFYEQYF TGTGCCAGCAGCAAAGCCCCTTTAGGACAGTCTAGATTTTTCTACGAGCAGTACTTC
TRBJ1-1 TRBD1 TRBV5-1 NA CASSLFLGQGAFRTEAFF TGCGCCAGCAGCTTGTTTTTAGGACAGGGAGCTTTTCGCACTGAAGCTTTCTTT
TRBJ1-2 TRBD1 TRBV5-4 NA CASSSPRTGGKDGYTF TGTGCCAGCAGCTCCCCCAGGACAGGCGGGAAAGATGGCTACACCTTC
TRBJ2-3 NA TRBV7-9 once CASWPTDEGDTQYF TGTGCCAGCTGGCCGACTGACGAGGGAGATACGCAGTATTTT
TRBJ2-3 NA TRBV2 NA CASMRGEQYF TGTGCCAGCATGCGGGGAGAGCAGTATTTT
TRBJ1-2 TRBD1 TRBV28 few CASSETGGLDGYTF TGTGCCAGCAGCGAGACAGGGGGATTGGATGGCTACACCTTC